Below, 21 T cell receptor beta chains from the same sample are listed, as sequenced in a study of T cells in Graves' hyperthyroidism and ophthalmopathy. From RNA transcripts, TCR beta CDR3 regions were amplified. The TCR CDR3 was amplified in a first-round RT-PCR using the HTBI primer set. MiXCR was run by TCRdb on the multiplex PCR reads, yielding one entry per CDR3 protein. The sample comprises fewer than 650,000 distinct CDR3 sequences, 13% to 15% of which are singletons, and 11% to 15% rests with the top ten. What was sequenced was blood. The source of these receptors is a woman aged 40 to 50 with Graves' hyperthyroidism.

The chain combines TRBV6-5 with TRBJ1-2; D is possibly TRBD1 (5 bases). The CDR3 sequence is 14 residues long. Trimming stripped 2 bases from V and 8 bases from J, with 15 bases between. Germline values: CDR1 MNHEY, CDR2 SVGAGI. The CDR3 loop reads CASSYVGLSGGYTF. The CDR3 nucleotides read TGTGCCAGCAGTTACGTGGGGCTCTCGGGCGGCTACACCTTC.

CDR3 sequence (DNA): TGTGCCATCAGTGAGTCGACGGGGAGCACAGATACGCAGTATTTT. This codes for CAISESTGSTDTQYF. This sequence joins TRBV10-3 and TRBJ2-3; tentatively, D is TRBD2 (5 bases). The CDR3 contains 15 residues. Trimming cost V 0 bases and J 0 bases, with 7 bases left between them. Germline V gives CDR1 ENHRY, CDR2 SYGVKD.

This clonotype was counted many times. The CDR3 loop is CASSYDVGYYEQYF. The CDR3 coding sequence is TGTGCCAGCAGTTACGACGTCGGCTACTACGAGCAGTACTTC. The V and J genes are TRBV6-2 or TRBV6-3 and TRBJ2-7; D gene uncertain. The CDR3 totals 14 residues. Trimming removed 2 bases from V and 3 bases from J, with 11 bases in between. CDR1 is MNHEY and CDR2 is SVGEGT in the germline V gene.

This clonotype was seen many times. The gene calls are TRBV27 and TRBJ1-2; 7 bases fit TRBD1. The germline V gene has CDR1 MNHEY and CDR2 SMNVEV (reference sequence). V dropped 4 bases and J dropped 4; count of bases not matched to a gene: 9. The CDR3 has 15 residues. The CDR3 DNA reads TGTGCCAGCAGTTCCAAGGGGGCTTTATCCTATGGCTACACCTTC. It codes for CASSSKGALSYGYTF.

There are many counts of this clonotype. This rearrangement joins TRBV28 to TRBJ2-7; tentatively, D is TRBD1 (5 bases). V gave up 6 bases and J gave up 4 bases, with 13 bases separating them. The germline V gene has CDR1 MDHEN and CDR2 SYDVKM. The CDR3 totals 13 residues. The CDR3: CASRSSREYEQYF. CDR3 in DNA: TGTGCCAGCAGGAGTTCCAGGGAATACGAGCAGTACTTC.

This clonotype was detected ten times or more. The rearrangement joins TRBV20-1 to TRBJ1-1, with TRBD1 matching over 7 bases. The CDR3 has 12 residues. The germline CDR1 and CDR2 sequences are DFQATT and SNEGSKA (reference sequence). V was pared by 1 base and J by 7 bases, with 3 bases of the junction left unmatched. The CDR3: CSARGQGVEAFF. The CDR3 DNA reads as TGCAGTGCTAGAGGACAGGGCGTTGAAGCTTTCTTT.

This clonotype was picked up many times. The chain couples TRBV3-1 to TRBJ1-1, with D maybe TRBD1 (6 bases). V lost 1 base to trimming and J lost 8 bases, with 14 bases between them. The V gene's germline CDR1 is LGHDT and CDR2 YNNKEL (reference sequence). The CDR3 runs 14 residues. The CDR3 region has the DNA TGTGCCAGCAGCCAAGCGGATCGCGGGACAGAAGCTTTCTTT. This gives the protein CASSQADRGTEAFF.

This clonotype was observed many times. The chain combines TRBV28 with TRBJ2-5; 9 bases agree with TRBD2. The V gene end was trimmed by 3 bases and the J gene end by 3 bases; junction bases not matched to a gene: 5. The CDR3 contains 15 residues. Per germline, CDR1 MDHEN and CDR2 SYDVKM. In DNA, the CDR3 is TGTGCCAGCAGTTTTACCGCGGGAGGGGAAGAGACCCAGTACTTC. It translates to CASSFTAGGEETQYF.

In this sample, this clonotype turned up many times. The rearrangement joins TRBV28 to TRBJ2-1; 10 positions match TRBD2. Germline V gives CDR1 MDHEN, CDR2 SYDVKM. J was trimmed by 0 bases and V by 3 bases; bases with no gene match: 8. This CDR3 spans 18 amino acids. For the CDR3, the DNA is TGTGCCAGCAGTTTCCCCGGACTAGCGGAGGTCTCCTACAATGAGCAGTTCTTC. This sequence encodes CASSFPGLAEVSYNEQFF.

Many counts were recorded for this clonotype. This sequence joins TRBV6-1 and TRBJ2-7; 9 bases are shared with TRBD1. CDR3 length equals 17 residues. From germline, CDR1 is MNHNS and CDR2 SASEGT. The V segment lost 0 bases and the J segment 1 base; nucleotides outside the gene matches: 7. CDR3 coding DNA: TGTGCCAGCAGTGAAGCGCTAAGAGGACAGGGGTCCTACGAGCAGTACTTC. The encoded protein is CASSEALRGQGSYEQYF.

This clonotype was detected ten times or more. The chain recombines TRBV12-3 or TRBV12-4 with TRBJ1-5; D unclear. V was clipped by 3 bases and J by 0 bases, with 9 bases between them. The CDR3 totals 15 residues. The CDR3 DNA is TGTGCCAGCAGTTTCCGACACGATAGCAATCAGCCCCAGCATTTT. Its protein product is CASSFRHDSNQPQHF.

The chain combines TRBV5-1 with TRBJ2-3; tentatively, D is TRBD1 or TRBD2 (5 bases each). CDR3 length: 15 residues. V lost 4 bases to trimming and J lost 6 bases, with 18 bases between them. Looked up from germline, CDR1 is SGHRS and CDR2 is YFSETQ. CDR3 DNA sequence: TGCGCCAGCAGCCCCCGGGACCCGAATGTCGATACGCAGTATTTT. This translates into CASSPRDPNVDTQYF.

This clonotype was counted many times. This chain uses TRBV28 with TRBJ1-2; 11 bases map to TRBD1. Germline lookup yields CDR1 MDHEN and CDR2 SYDVKM. The CDR3 loop spans 15 amino acids. J lost 2 bases, V lost 6 bases, and 5 bases had no gene match. The DNA of the CDR3 is TGTGCCAGCAGGCTAGGACAGGGGGCCAACTATGGCTACACCTTC. Residues: CASRLGQGANYGYTF.

This clonotype was recorded many times. The CDR3 region has the DNA TGCAGTGCTAGAGGGGCTAGCGGGATAACCTACGAGCAGTACTTC. As protein: CSARGASGITYEQYF. The J gene is TRBJ2-7, the V gene TRBV20-1; 9 bases are shared with TRBD2. Germline CDR1 and CDR2: DFQATT and SNEGSKA (reference sequence). This CDR3 contains 15 residues. The V gene end was trimmed by 1 base and the J gene end by 2 bases; junction bases not matched to a gene: 6.

There are many counts of this clonotype. The rearrangement joins TRBV28 to TRBJ1-2; possibly TRBD1 for D (5 bases). Germline-derived CDR1 and CDR2 are MDHEN and SYDVKM. V gave up 3 bases and J gave up 8 bases, with 10 bases separating them. The CDR3 sequence is 12 residues long. The CDR3 spells CASSFRVGGYTF. CDR3 nucleotide sequence: TGTGCCAGCAGTTTCAGGGTCGGAGGCTACACCTTC.

This clonotype was seen a few times. The genes are TRBV28 and TRBJ2-7, with D perhaps matching TRBD2 (6 bases). V lost 10 bases, J lost 6 bases, and 10 bases lay in between. The CDR3 extends over 10 amino acids. Germline V gene sequence: CDR1 MDHEN, CDR2 SYDVKM. Here the CDR3 DNA reads TGTGCCACCGGGGGTTTCGAGCAGTACTTC. It is translated as CATGGFEQYF.

This chain uses TRBV20-1 with TRBJ2-1; 12 nucleotides line up with TRBD2. CDR3 length equals 15 residues. Germline V gene sequence: CDR1 DFQATT, CDR2 SNEGSKA (reference sequence). Trimming cost V 1 base and J 8 bases; bases outside gene matches: 6. The CDR3 protein is CSARGTSGKYDEQFF. The CDR3 DNA reads as TGCAGTGCTAGAGGGACTAGCGGGAAATATGATGAGCAGTTCTTC.

This clonotype occurred a few times. Possible read error: a much larger clone is one base away. This chain links TRBV11-2 with TRBJ1-5, with D perhaps TRBD1 (5 bases). Per the germline V gene, CDR1 is SGHAT and CDR2 is FQNNGV. The CDR3 spans 15 residues. CDR3 loop: CVSSYGGGSNQPQHF. CDR3 nucleotide sequence: TGTGTCAGCAGCTATGGGGGGGGAAGCAATCAGCCCCAGCATTTT.

This clonotype was counted many times. The rearrangement links TRBV2 to TRBJ2-2; 13 bases map to TRBD2. CDR1 and CDR2 (germline): SNHLY, FYNNEI. The CDR3 covers 18 residues. V shed 6 bases and J 0 bases; nucleotides not matched to a gene: 7. The CDR3 spells CASRPGTSGISNTGELFF. The CDR3 DNA sequence: TGTGCCAGCAGGCCCGGGACTAGCGGGATTTCGAACACCGGGGAGCTGTTTTTT.

In its sample, this clonotype was seen many times. This sequence joins TRBV20-1 and TRBJ1-1; D gene unclear. The CDR3 is 13 residues long. Trimming left V 0 bases short and J 1 base short, with 6 bases between. CDR1 and CDR2 from the germline V gene are DFQATT and SNEGSKA (reference sequence). CDR3 DNA: TGCAGTGCTAGAGATCACAAGAACACTGAAGCTTTCTTT. Protein sequence: CSARDHKNTEAFF.

A remark on this clonotype: A read error may explain this, as a much larger clone is one base away. The CDR3 does not close with the conserved phenylalanine or tryptophan, likely indicating a read error. This chain connects TRBV5-1 to TRBJ2-6; 11 nucleotides line up with TRBD1. Per the germline V gene, CDR1 is SGHRS and CDR2 is YFSETQ. The CDR3 length is 16 residues. V shed 4 bases and J 2 bases; nucleotides not matched to a gene: 2. This chain's CDR3 is CASSRTGGAGANVLTL. CDR3 DNA sequence: TGCGCCAGCAGCAGGACAGGGGGCGCTGGGGCCAACGTCCTGACTCTC.